The rows below give T cell receptor beta chains drawn from one sample of a study of OX40 agonist ivuxolimab in advanced cancers. Sequenced by immunoSEQ multiplex PCR; TCRdb stores in-frame clones only, minus some. The sample comprises about 58,000 clones, about 86% of which are singletons, and around 1% rests with the top ten. This specimen consisted of CD4+ or CD8+ T cells sorted from blood, obtained in a trial of the OX40 agonist ivuxolimab. Receptors originate from an adult with an advanced solid tumor such as melanoma, head and neck, liver or kidney cancer. Each CDR3 is given with its conserved first and last residue. The D gene is left open where the match is weak. The size field is filled for only some rows; it gives once, few, many or a size class.

d_call,v_call,clone_size,cdr3_aa
TRBD1,TRBV7-9,.,CASSLETGGAYEQYF
.,TRBV27,.,CASSLGGTYNEQFF
.,TRBV4-1,.,CASSRGADSGANVLTF
.,TRBV6-1,.,CASSSTGAKNIQYF
.,TRBV18,.,CASSPPWELGGYTF
TRBD1,TRBV10-2,.,CATRDRVGEKLFF
TRBD2,TRBV5-1,.,CASSPPSGGSYNEQFF
TRBD2,TRBV5-6,.,CASSLGAAGSTDTQYF
.,TRBV28,.,CASSQPWDASSYEQYF
TRBD1,TRBV5-1,.,CASSLNALGQGLYNEQFF
.,TRBV18,.,CASSGATNEKLFF
.,TRBV14,.,CASSQVAGSGGELFF
.,TRBV19,.,CASSIIQAGSDTQYF
TRBD1,TRBV6-1,.,CASMVDRAGNQPQHF
.,TRBV7-8,once,CASSLGSGGYTF
.,TRBV29-1,.,CSVEPDIGNEKLFF
TRBD1,TRBV6-5,.,CASRITGGSYEQYF
TRBD1,TRBV30,.,CAWSAGQGARLDTQYF
TRBD1,TRBV18,.,CASSPGTGSHEQYF
.,TRBV18,.,CASSPLRQEIPYGYTF
.,TRBV5-4,.,CASSRDLNTGELFF
TRBD1,TRBV13,.,CASSRTGARYEQYF
.,TRBV10-1,few,CASSENTGYEQYF
.,TRBV10-1,.,CASSSDIKNTEAFF
.,TRBV7-9,.,CASSLWTEGYTF
.,TRBV5-1,.,CASSRSTGTWKTQYF
.,TRBV5-1,.,CASSLEWGTHYGYTF
.,TRBV15,.,CATSRQQINYGYTF
.,TRBV29-1,.,CSVGVSTDTQYF
.,TRBV7-2,.,CASSLVAGPGYGYTF
TRBD2,TRBV15,.,CATSSGLAGASSYEQYF
.,TRBV10-3,.,CAISEQTNTEAFF
.,TRBV18,.,CASSPGNTEAFF
TRBD2,TRBV7-3,.,CASSPKRRSGTSGRSSYNEQFF
.,TRBV2,.,CASSELLYNSPLHF
.,TRBV5-1,.,CASSPRGAGEKLFF
TRBD2,TRBV7-9,.,CASSWGTSGIQETQYF
.,TRBV27,.,CASSPGTWELFF
.,TRBV18,.,CASSPVTGTKNIQYF
TRBD1,TRBV29-1,.,CSARRQGAGIGQPQHF
TRBD2,TRBV7-9,.,CASSLGLVQETQYF
.,TRBV7-9,once,CASSLTGANTEAFF
TRBD1,TRBV6-1,.,CASSEATGGSEAFF
.,TRBV11-1,.,CASSLGPMNTEAFF
.,TRBV6-1,.,CASSDRVSSYGYTF
.,TRBV6-6,few,CASSPDASYEQYF
.,TRBV30,.,CAWSVVGYYGYTF
.,TRBV19,.,CASSIWGIMNTEAFF
.,TRBV18,.,CASSTGFSDTQYF
.,TRBV19,.,CASSNGVEETQYF
.,TRBV20-1,.,CSARGGPEAFF
.,TRBV11-2,.,CASSQHRGGELFF
.,TRBV5-4,.,CASSYDGGLWPQHF
TRBD2,TRBV7-2,.,CASSLASLAGQETQYF
.,TRBV29-1,few,CSVGENSNQPQHF
TRBD2,TRBV27,.,CASSSSRGGTDTQYF
.,TRBV15,.,CATSRGGSRGDSPLHF
.,TRBV6-1,.,CASSGGEGAWSNQPQHF
TRBD1,TRBV5-1,.,CASSSSTGGDTEAFF
TRBD1,TRBV19,.,CASSTRTGGSSYNSPLHF